These 29 T cell receptor beta chains were sequenced from one sample in a study of blood T cell repertoires in COVID-19. Here immunoSEQ multiplex PCR was the method, and the copy in TCRdb shows in-frame clones only, minus some. The data contain tens of thousands of clones, about four fifths of them singletons. Sequenced: peripheral blood. The receptors stem from a human donor in a cohort sampled during active COVID-19.

The sample holds one count of this clone. The gene calls are TRBV27 and TRBJ1-1; D may be TRBD1 (5 bases). Germline V gene data show CDR1 as MNHEY and CDR2 as SMNVEV (reference sequence). The CDR3 spans 16 residues. Trimming took 0 bases from V and 6 from J, leaving 17 bases between them. Here the CDR3 DNA reads TGTGCCAGCAGTTTATCCTTCGGGGGAGCAGGGTCTGAAGCTTTCTTT. Translation: CASSLSFGGAGSEAFF.

This clone came up many times. The chain combines TRBV6-5 with TRBJ2-7; 10 bases line up with TRBD2. The CDR3 length is 14 residues. Germline V gives CDR1 MNHEY, CDR2 SVGAGI. The V and J ends lost 6 bases and 1 base, in that order; junction bases with no gene match: 3. For the CDR3, the DNA is TGTGCCAGCAGCCTACTAGCGGGGTCCTACGAGCAGTACTTC. This translates into CASSLLAGSYEQYF.

The gene calls are TRBV28 and TRBJ2-7; 7 nucleotides align to TRBD2. This CDR3 region has 14 residues. V dropped 6 bases and J dropped 7; count of bases not matched to a gene: 12. From germline, CDR1 is MDHEN and CDR2 SYDVKM. The CDR3 sequence: CASRLGGGPWEQYF. The DNA for the CDR3 is TGTGCCAGCAGACTGGGGGGGGGACCGTGGGAGCAGTACTTC.

The chain links TRBV19 to TRBJ1-2; possible D gene TRBD1, 5 bases. Trimming pared 10 bases from V and 4 bases from J, leaving 16 bases between. Per germline, CDR1 LNHDA and CDR2 SQIVND (reference sequence). This CDR3 contains 13 residues. The CDR3 nucleotides read TGTGCCACTAAAGGACGGGACTTCTATGGCTACACCTTC. This translates into CATKGRDFYGYTF.

The genes are TRBV9 and TRBJ1-6; TRBD1 matches 9 bases. The CDR3 totals 15 residues. The germline gives CDR1 SGDLS, CDR2 YYNGEE. V lost 3 bases, J lost 9 bases, and 7 bases stayed unmatched. The CDR3, as DNA: TGTGCCAGCAGCGCCCAGGGGACAGGGACTTCACCCCTCCACTTT. Translated, it gives CASSAQGTGTSPLHF.

The chain has TRBV7-9 and TRBJ2-1; 11 bases agree with TRBD2. The CDR3 spans 16 residues. Germline CDR1 reads SEHNR; CDR2 reads FQNEAQ (reference sequence). V lost 5 bases to trimming and J lost 3 bases; unmatched junction nucleotides: 6. CDR3 in DNA: TGTGCCAGCAGCAGGCGGACTAGCGGGTTCTACAATGAGCAGTTCTTC. As protein: CASSRRTSGFYNEQFF.

V is TRBV10-3 and J is TRBJ1-5, with D maybe TRBD1 (5 bases). The CDR3 is 15 residues long. Germline V CDR1 and CDR2: ENHRY, SYGVKD. Trimming stripped 6 bases from V and 2 bases from J, with 14 bases between. Here the CDR3 DNA reads TGTGCCATCAGCGGGGGAGGAGACGGCAATCAGCCCCAGCATTTT. Encoded protein: CAISGGGDGNQPQHF.

The chain couples TRBV28 to TRBJ2-7; 11 bases are shared with TRBD2. V gave up 8 bases and J gave up 5 bases; unmatched junction bases: 8. This CDR3 region has 14 residues. Germline CDR1 and CDR2: MDHEN and SYDVKM. The CDR3 DNA sequence: TGTGCCAGCGTCAGACTAGCGGGAAAGGACGAGCAGTACTTC. This gives the protein CASVRLAGKDEQYF.

The chain joins TRBV2 to TRBJ1-2, with TRBD1 matching 10 bases. V trimming: 4 bases; J trimming: 4 bases; junction bases outside the gene matches: 6. In germline, CDR1 is SNHLY, CDR2 FYNNEI. The CDR3 loop spans 15 amino acids. DNA for the CDR3: TGTGCCAGCAGTGCCAGGACAGGGGGAGGCTATGGCTACACCTTC. Translating it yields CASSARTGGGYGYTF.

The rearrangement links TRBV29-1 to TRBJ2-5, with 9 positions matching TRBD1. From germline, CDR1 is SQVTM and CDR2 ANQGSEA. The CDR3 has 14 amino acids. Unmatched junction bases numbered 5, after V lost 1 base and J lost 5 bases. The DNA of the CDR3 is TGCAGCGTTGAAGGGGACAGGGATCGGGAGACCCAGTACTTC. This gives the protein CSVEGDRDRETQYF.

The chain recombines TRBV5-4 with TRBJ2-6, with D maybe TRBD1 (5 bases). The CDR3 has 15 amino acids. V lost 4 bases and J lost 1, with 9 bases in between. Germline lookup yields CDR1 SGHNT and CDR2 YYREEE (reference sequence). The CDR3 region is CASSIQGSGANVLTF. DNA for the CDR3: TGTGCCAGCAGCATCCAGGGTTCTGGGGCCAACGTCCTGACTTTC.

This sequence joins TRBV9 and TRBJ2-5; TRBD1 matches 9 bases. The trim removed 5 bases at V and 3 bases at J, leaving 5 bases unmatched. The CDR3 contains 14 residues. Germline loops: CDR1 SGDLS, CDR2 YYNGEE. CDR3 protein: CASSSGTGKETQYF. CDR3 nucleotide sequence: TGTGCCAGCAGTTCCGGGACAGGGAAAGAGACCCAGTACTTC.

This clone was detected only a few times. V usage is TRBV3-1 (or the pseudogene TRBV3-2) and J usage is TRBJ2-4; 10 bases line up with TRBD1. Germline V gives CDR1 LGHDT, CDR2 YNNKEL (reference sequence). CDR3 size: 18 residues. The junction had 9 bases not matched to a gene; V was cut back by 3 bases and J by 1 base. In nucleotides, the CDR3 is TGTGCCAGCAGCCAGGCGGGACAGGGGACGAGGGCCAAAAACATTCAGTACTTC. Translation gives CASSQAGQGTRAKNIQYF.

The V call is TRBV11-2, the J call TRBJ2-7, with a weak D call TRBD1 (6 bases). CDR3 length: 14 residues. Germline V gene sequence: CDR1 SGHAT, CDR2 FQNNGV. The V and J ends lost 7 bases and 6 bases respectively, with 19 bases between them. CDR3 bases: TGTGCCAGCAATCCGGACAGATTTAGCCTCGAGCAGTACTTC. Translating it yields CASNPDRFSLEQYF.

This clone appeared many times. This chain uses TRBV5-1 with TRBJ2-6, with D possibly TRBD2 on 5 matching bases. Germline CDR1 is SGHRS and CDR2 is YFSETQ. This CDR3 region has 20 residues. The V end lost 4 bases, the J end lost 2 bases, and 25 bases lay between the germline ends. The CDR3 DNA reads as TGCGCCAGCAGCCCTACGGAACTAGGCTCCCTAGCCCCTGGGGCCAACGTCCTGACTTTC. Translation gives CASSPTELGSLAPGANVLTF.

This clone turned up a few times. This sequence joins TRBV28 and TRBJ2-1; 12 bases align to TRBD2. The germline CDR1 and CDR2 sequences are MDHEN and SYDVKM. The CDR3 is made up of 19 amino acids. Unmatched junction bases numbered 12, after V lost 4 bases and J lost 2 bases. For the CDR3, the DNA is TGTGCCAGCAGTTCTCAGACTGGACTAGCGGGACCCCCCTACAATGAGCAGTTCTTC. It yields the protein CASSSQTGLAGPPYNEQFF.

To note about this clone: The junction departs from germline at one end; a sequencing error may be responsible. J is TRBJ2-1 and V is TRBV7-7; TRBD1 is a possible D gene (5 bases). The CDR3 has 15 residues. Germline V gene data show CDR1 as SSHAT and CDR2 as FNYEAQ (reference sequence). The CDR3 DNA sequence: TGTGCTAGCAGCTTGGGGCAGGGTGCCTACAATGAGCAGTTCTTC. Amino acids: CASSLGQGAYNEQFF.

The rearrangement joins TRBV7-9 to TRBJ1-2, with TRBD1 identical over 8 bases. CDR1 and CDR2 from the germline V gene are SEHNR and FQNEAQ (reference sequence). J was trimmed by 5 bases and V by 6 bases; bases with no gene match: 8. This CDR3 comprises 14 residues. CDR3: CASRGQAVEYGYTF. CDR3 nucleotide sequence: TGTGCCAGCAGGGGACAGGCCGTGGAGTATGGCTACACCTTC. Full variable domain (outside the CDR3, taken from reference TRBV7-9 and TRBJ1-2): DTGVSQNPRHKITKRGQNVTFRCDPISEHNRLYWYRQTLGQGPEFLTYFQNEAQLEKSRLLSDRFSAERPKGSFSTLEIQRTEQGDSAMYLCASRGQAVEYGYTFGSGTRLTVV.

This clone was detected only once. In DNA, the CDR3 is TGTGCCAGCAGGCGACCCGGGACTTCGAACACCGGGGAGCTGTTTTTT. Protein product: CASRRPGTSNTGELFF. V is TRBV5-4 and J is TRBJ2-2; possible D gene TRBD2, 6 bases. Looked up from germline, CDR1 is SGHNT and CDR2 is YYREEE (reference sequence). Deletions cut 5 bases from V and 0 bases from J, with 14 bases between. This CDR3 is built from 16 residues.

This chain's CDR3 is CASRNRAGNTIYF. DNA for the CDR3: TGTGCCAGCAGAAACAGGGCTGGAAACACCATATATTTT. The chain has TRBV12-3 or TRBV12-4 and TRBJ1-3; D is possibly TRBD1 (6 bases). The V and J ends lost 6 bases and 2 bases respectively, with 8 bases between them. CDR3 length: 13 residues.

The gene calls are TRBV4-2 and TRBJ2-7, with D tentatively TRBD1 (6 bases). Trimming cost V 0 bases and J 2 bases, with 14 bases left between them. CDR3 size: 16 residues. Per the germline V gene, CDR1 is LGHNA and CDR2 is YNFKEQ. The CDR3 here is CASSQDEAGVTYEQYF. DNA of the CDR3: TGTGCCAGCAGCCAAGATGAAGCAGGGGTCACCTACGAGCAGTACTTC.

The CDR3 DNA is TGTGCCAGCAGCCGAGGTGGGGCGGGACTAGCAAACAATGAGCAGTTCTTC. Encoded protein: CASSRGGAGLANNEQFF. J is TRBJ2-1 and V is TRBV11-3; 9 bases line up with TRBD2. In germline, CDR1 is SGHNT, CDR2 YENEEA. J gave up 5 bases and V 5 bases, and 13 bases lay outside the gene matches. CDR3 size: 17 residues. The whole variable domain, filled in from reference TRBV11-3 and TRBJ2-1, reads EAGVVQSPRYKIIEKKQPVAFWCNPISGHNTLYWYLQNLGQGPELLIRYENEEAVDDSQLPKDRFSAERLKGVDSTLKIQPAELGDSAVYLCASSRGGAGLANNEQFFGPGTRLTVL.

This chain connects TRBV3-1 (or the pseudogene TRBV3-2) to TRBJ1-5, with D possibly TRBD1 on 6 matching bases. V dropped 3 bases and J dropped 1 base, with 10 bases sitting between them. The CDR3 has 15 residues. Per the germline V gene, CDR1 is LGHDT and CDR2 is YNNKEL (reference sequence). The CDR3 loop is CASSQDTGSNQPQHF. The CDR3 DNA reads as TGTGCCAGCAGCCAGGATACAGGGAGCAATCAGCCCCAGCATTTT.

Here the CDR3 reads CASSPSRQEGAGELFF. Written as DNA, the CDR3 is TGTGCCAGCTCACCATCTCGTCAAGAGGGCGCCGGGGAGCTGTTTTTT. V and J are TRBV18 and TRBJ2-2, with D possibly being TRBD2 (5 bases). Germline CDR1 and CDR2: KGHSH and LQKENI. The CDR3 has 16 residues. Trimming took off 2 bases at V and 6 bases at J, with 16 bases between the two ends.

This chain connects TRBV6-6 to TRBJ2-2; TRBD2 matches 9 bases. The CDR3 has 15 residues. V shed 8 bases and J 0 bases; nucleotides not matched to a gene: 4. Germline CDR1 MNHNY, CDR2 SVGAGI (reference sequence). DNA of the CDR3: TGTGCCAGCTCCTTAGCGGGGGCGAACACCGGGGAGCTGTTTTTT. Translating gives CASSLAGANTGELFF.

This clone was picked up a small number of times. The chain recombines TRBV19 with TRBJ2-7, with TRBD2 identical over 7 bases. The CDR3 consists of 11 residues. Germline CDR1 and CDR2: LNHDA and SQIVND (reference sequence). The V and J ends lost 7 bases and 4 bases, in that order; junction bases with no gene match: 1. The CDR3 spells CASTSGYEQYF. The CDR3 bases are TGTGCCAGTACTAGCGGATACGAGCAGTACTTC.

The chain uses TRBV28 and TRBJ2-1; 11 nucleotides align to TRBD2. V dropped 6 bases and J dropped 3; count of bases not matched to a gene: 7. The CDR3 runs 16 residues. CDR1 is MDHEN, CDR2 SYDVKM, per germline. For the CDR3, the DNA is TGTGCCAGCAGCTCCACTAGCGGGAGCTTCTACAATGAGCAGTTCTTC. Amino acids: CASSSTSGSFYNEQFF.

The V gene is TRBV5-1, the J gene TRBJ2-3; 10 bases are shared with TRBD2. This CDR3 contains 16 residues. CDR1 SGHRS and CDR2 YFSETQ come from the germline V gene. Losses at the gene ends were 0 bases for V and 2 bases for J; bases not matched to a gene: 3. DNA for the CDR3: TGCGCCAGCAGCTTGGCAACTAGCGGGGACACAGATACGCAGTATTTT. Protein sequence: CASSLATSGDTDTQYF.

The V gene is TRBV27, the J gene TRBJ2-7; the match to TRBD2 covers 13 bases. The CDR3 spans 14 residues. The germline V gene encodes CDR1 MNHEY and CDR2 SMNVEV (reference sequence). V shed 6 bases, J shed 7 bases, and the junction held 6 bases outside the gene matches. CDR3: CASSGLAGVQEQYF. CDR3 coding DNA: TGTGCCAGCAGCGGACTAGCGGGAGTTCAGGAGCAGTACTTC.